The clone carrying this T cell receptor beta chain was detected ten times or more. What it binds is not known. Per the germline V gene, CDR1 is SGHNT and CDR2 is YENEEA. Trimming pared 5 bases from V and 5 bases from J, leaving 12 bases between. This CDR3 spans 13 amino acids. Via MiXCR, TCRdb re-called the reads, giving one row per CDR3 protein. The sample has about 890,000 distinct CDR3 sequences; around 32% are singletons. The data were taken from a study of T cell repertoires in cytomegalovirus infection. General study findings and limits: CMV carriers with the relevant HLA were identified by cumulative public TCR beta family frequency. The study found HLA-C-restricted CMV-specific TCR beta clonotypes dominating the ex vivo response.

The specimen comprised cultured CD8+ T cells from PBMCs, sampled from culture after CMV antigen stimulation. This clonotype was obtained from a human donor in good health (CMV status not recorded). Some clones in this sample may be carry-over from other donors' samples. V gene TRBV11-3 combines with J gene TRBJ1-1; possibly TRBD1 for D (6 bases). The CDR3 nucleotides are TGTGCCAGCAGCGACAACAGGGTTACTGAAGCTTTCTTT. Translated, it gives CASSDNRVTEAFF.